This T cell receptor (beta chain) was found in a study of shared clonotypes between healthy human individuals. Study-level background: Researchers assigned three CD4 naive, three CD4 memory, two CD8 naive and one CD8 memory plate to each donor.

TCRdb's copy holds only in-frame clones and misses some; the assay was immunoSEQ multiplex PCR. The sample yields about 2.3 million clones, over 85% seen once. Study-level points and caveats: A generally larger estimated richness was seen in naive subsets than in memory subsets. Sharing across four donors was seen in around 5.1% of naive CD4 clonotypes. An expected dependence of interdonor clonotype sharing on sequencing depth was noted.

Concerning this clone: What it binds is unknown.

The sample consisted of naive CD4+ T cells from PBMCs. The subset here: CD45RA+ positively selected. This sequence originates from a man younger than 30 in good health. Some clones in this sample may be carry-over from other donors' samples.

This CDR3 reads CASSDTPGTGELFF. The CDR3 nucleotides read TGTGCCAGCAGTGATACCCCGGGCACCGGGGAGCTGTTTTTT. The rearrangement links TRBV2 to TRBJ2-2; D is unresolved. Per germline, CDR1 SNHLY and CDR2 FYNNEI. The CDR3 spans 14 residues. The V and J ends lost 3 bases and 4 bases respectively, with 9 bases between them.